The 26 T cell receptor beta chains in this list originate from one sample, sequenced in a study of cytomegalovirus exposure and HLA in healthy donors. Primers for the PCR totalled 60 Vbeta and 13 Jbeta. Clones were sequenced by immunoSEQ multiplex PCR, and TCRdb holds only the in-frame ones, with some missing. The repertoire holds some 93,000 clones, with about 81% as singletons. Sample: PBMCs. The receptors shown here come from a woman aged 40 to 50 in good health and CMV-seronegative.

The CDR3 here is CASSDDSTGMNTEAFF. CDR3 bases: TGTGCCAGCAGTGATGATTCGACAGGGATGAACACTGAAGCTTTCTTT. J is TRBJ1-1 and V is TRBV2; the match to TRBD1 covers 7 bases. From germline, CDR1 is SNHLY and CDR2 FYNNEI. The CDR3 is 16 residues long. The V segment lost 3 bases and the J segment 0 bases; nucleotides outside the gene matches: 7.

The rearrangement uses TRBV28 and TRBJ2-3, with 7 bases lining up with TRBD2. This CDR3 has 18 amino acids. CDR1 and CDR2 from the germline V gene are MDHEN and SYDVKM. V shed 5 bases and J 2 bases; nucleotides not matched to a gene: 16. DNA of the CDR3: TGTGCCAGCAGTCCGGATGGTGGCGGGACTACTTACACAGATACGCAGTATTTT. Residues: CASSPDGGGTTYTDTQYF.

The chain recombines TRBV6-5 with TRBJ1-1; no firm D call. The length of the CDR3 is 13 residues. V was clipped by 5 bases and J by 1 base, with 8 bases between them. Germline V gene lookup returns CDR1 MNHEY and CDR2 SVGAGI. The CDR3 DNA follows: TGTGCCAGCAGTGCGAGTGCGAACACTGAAGCTTTCTTT. Protein product: CASSASANTEAFF.

The chain links TRBV7-2 to TRBJ1-5, with TRBD1 matching 11 bases. V was pared by 5 bases and J by 5 bases, with 5 bases of the junction left unmatched. The V gene's germline CDR1 is SGHTA and CDR2 FQGNSA. The CDR3 extends over 15 amino acids. Written as DNA, the CDR3 is TGTGCCAGCAGCCTAAGGGGACAGGGGGATCAGCCCCAGCATTTT. Translated, it gives CASSLRGQGDQPQHF.

This clone was seen only once. The chain employs TRBV15 and TRBJ2-2; 8 bases line up with TRBD2. After removal of 2 bases from V and 7 bases from J, the junction contained 3 bases not matched to a gene. From germline, CDR1 is LNHNV and CDR2 YYDKDF (reference sequence). This CDR3 has 14 residues. DNA for the CDR3: TGTGCCACCAGCAGACCTACTAGCGGCGGGGAGCTGTTTTTT. It yields the protein CATSRPTSGGELFF. The whole variable domain, filled in from reference TRBV15 and TRBJ2-2, reads DAMVIQNPRYQVTQFGKPVTLSCSQTLNHNVMYWYQQKSSQAPKLLFHYYDKDFNNEADTPDNFQSRRPNTSFCFLDIRSPGLGDTAMYLCATSRPTSGGELFFGEGSRLTVL.

V gene TRBV19 combines with J gene TRBJ2-6, with D unresolved. The CDR3 is made up of 16 amino acids. Germline CDR1 and CDR2: LNHDA and SQIVND (reference sequence). V lost 5 bases and J 0 bases, leaving 11 bases between the germline ends. This chain's CDR3 is CASSAYLLSGANVLTF. The CDR3 DNA reads as TGTGCCAGTAGTGCTTACCTACTCTCTGGGGCCAACGTCCTGACTTTC.

In this sample, this clone turned up a few times. V is TRBV6-1 and J is TRBJ2-1; tentatively, D is TRBD2 (5 bases). The germline V and J ends were trimmed by 1 base and 0 bases, with 7 bases remaining between them. The CDR3 is made up of 15 amino acids. CDR1 MNHNS and CDR2 SASEGT come from the germline V gene. The CDR3 DNA is TGTGCCAGCAGTGAAGAAGGGAGCTCCTACAATGAGCAGTTCTTC. Translation: CASSEEGSSYNEQFF.

The V and J genes are TRBV6-1 and TRBJ2-1; D is unresolved. CDR1 and CDR2 (germline): MNHNS, SASEGT. V was cut by 7 bases and J by 2 bases, with 9 bases left in between. CDR3 size: 13 residues. The CDR3: CASNSRTYNEQFF. CDR3 coding DNA: TGTGCCAGCAACTCGAGGACCTACAATGAGCAGTTCTTC.

The J gene is TRBJ1-5, the V gene TRBV15; 9 bases map to TRBD1. CDR3 length equals 14 residues. J gave up 4 bases and V 9 bases, and 7 bases lay outside the gene matches. CDR1 is LNHNV, CDR2 YYDKDF, per germline (reference sequence). Here the CDR3 reads CATVGQGKNQPQHF. Here the CDR3 DNA reads TGTGCCACTGTGGGACAGGGAAAAAATCAGCCCCAGCATTTT.

The chain uses TRBV19 and TRBJ2-1; 7 bases are a match to TRBD2. The V gene's germline CDR1 is LNHDA and CDR2 SQIVND (reference sequence). Losses at the gene ends were 3 bases for V and 4 bases for J; bases not matched to a gene: 9. This CDR3 spans 16 amino acids. The CDR3 DNA reads as TGTGCCAGTAGTATCGTATCTAGCGGACTTTACAATGAGCAGTTCTTC. Protein sequence: CASSIVSSGLYNEQFF.

CDR3 bases: TGTGCCAGCAGCCAAACCGACAGGGGGGAAGAGACCCAGTACTTC. Translation gives CASSQTDRGEETQYF. The V and J genes are TRBV4-2 and TRBJ2-5, with 9 bases identical to TRBD1. V was pared by 2 bases and J by 3 bases, with 4 bases of the junction left unmatched. The CDR3 totals 15 residues. The germline CDR1 and CDR2 sequences are LGHNA and YNFKEQ.

The V call is TRBV6-5, the J call TRBJ2-1; TRBD1 agrees at 11 bases. From germline, CDR1 is MNHEY and CDR2 SVGAGI. CDR3 size: 14 residues. The ends lost 6 bases at V and 9 bases at J; junction bases unmatched: 7. The CDR3 loop is CASSPGTGGGEQFF. The CDR3 nucleotides are TGTGCCAGCAGCCCCGGGACAGGGGGGGGTGAGCAGTTCTTC.

Here the CDR3 reads CASSSNLVPYEQYF. As DNA, the CDR3 is TGTGCCAGCAGCTCGAACCTAGTTCCCTACGAGCAGTACTTC. The chain recombines TRBV7-9 with TRBJ2-7; no firm D call. Trimming left V 4 bases short and J 2 bases short, with 12 bases between. The CDR3 loop spans 14 amino acids. Germline lookup yields CDR1 SEHNR and CDR2 FQNEAQ (reference sequence).

The chain has TRBV19 and TRBJ2-1; 9 nucleotides line up with TRBD2. Germline CDR1 is LNHDA and CDR2 is SQIVND (reference sequence). J gave up 4 bases and V 8 bases, and 9 bases lay outside the gene matches. The CDR3 runs 15 residues. The CDR3 DNA reads as TGTGCCAGTGCCCGGGGCGGGAGGGCGTACAATGAGCAGTTCTTC. This sequence encodes CASARGGRAYNEQFF.

V usage is TRBV6-1 and J usage is TRBJ2-1; 7 nucleotides align to TRBD2. CDR3 size: 16 residues. Germline loops: CDR1 MNHNS, CDR2 SASEGT. V shed 4 bases and J 0 bases; nucleotides not matched to a gene: 6. The CDR3 is CASSGSSGASYNEQFF. The CDR3 nucleotides read TGTGCCAGCAGTGGATCTAGCGGAGCCTCCTACAATGAGCAGTTCTTC.

A remark on this clone: This CDR3 fails to terminate in the conserved phenylalanine or tryptophan, so it likely reflects a read error. This chain joins TRBV5-1 and TRBJ1-2; TRBD1 matches at 10 bases. The CDR3 contains 15 residues. The V segment lost 3 bases and the J segment 3 bases; nucleotides outside the gene matches: 5. Germline V gene data show CDR1 as SGHRS and CDR2 as YFSETQ. This CDR3 is CASSYDRGLDYGYTL. In nucleotides, the CDR3 is TGCGCCAGCAGCTACGACAGGGGGCTGGACTATGGCTACACCCTC.

This rearrangement joins TRBV5-5 to TRBJ2-3; TRBD2 agrees at 10 bases. The V gene's germline CDR1 is SGHKS and CDR2 YYEKEE (reference sequence). V lost 3 bases to trimming and J lost 5 bases; unmatched junction nucleotides: 6. This CDR3 has 15 amino acids. CDR3 DNA: TGTGCCAGCAGCTCGGGCGGGACTAGCGTAGATACGCAGTATTTT. Translated, it gives CASSSGGTSVDTQYF. Filled out from reference TRBV5-5 and TRBJ2-3, the complete variable domain reads DAGVTQSPTHLIKTRGQQVTLRCSPISGHKSVSWYQQVLGQGPQFIFQYYEKEERGRGNFPDRFSARQFPNYSSELNVNALLLGDSALYLCASSSGGTSVDTQYFGPGTRLTVL.

This clone was seen only a few times. This sequence joins TRBV10-3 and TRBJ2-5; TRBD2 matches 9 bases. The CDR3 loop spans 15 amino acids. Trimming removed 4 bases from V and 2 bases from J; junction bases left unmatched: 5. CDR1 ENHRY and CDR2 SYGVKD come from the germline V gene. This CDR3 reads CAISGTTSGQETQYF. The CDR3 DNA reads as TGTGCCATCAGTGGAACGACTAGCGGTCAAGAGACCCAGTACTTC.

The chain is built from TRBV27 and TRBJ1-2, with D possibly matching TRBD1 (5 bases). This CDR3 comprises 15 residues. Trimming took off 2 bases at V and 5 bases at J, with 15 bases between the two ends. CDR1 is MNHEY and CDR2 is SMNVEV in the germline V gene (reference sequence). CDR3 residues: CASSLTTRGFYGYTF. The CDR3, as DNA: TGTGCCAGCAGTTTAACGACAAGGGGCTTTTATGGCTACACCTTC.

J is TRBJ1-2 and V is TRBV29-1; TRBD1 matches 8 bases. V lost 7 bases to trimming and J lost 6 bases; unmatched junction nucleotides: 7. The CDR3 consists of 12 residues. Per the germline V gene, CDR1 is SQVTM and CDR2 is ANQGSEA. The CDR3 protein is CSGGQEIDGYTF. The CDR3, as DNA: TGCAGCGGGGGACAGGAGATTGATGGCTACACCTTC.

This clone was observed a handful of times. Here the CDR3 reads CASSLGQVTQPQHF. The CDR3, as DNA: TGTGCCAGCAGCCTCGGACAGGTGACCCAGCCCCAGCATTTT. V usage is TRBV7-8 and J usage is TRBJ1-5; 7 bases align to TRBD1. V was clipped by 5 bases and J by 7 bases; unmatched bases: 8. The germline gives CDR1 SGHVS, CDR2 FQNEAQ. The CDR3 contains 14 residues.

As for this clone: One end of the junction fails to match germline, which may point to a read error. The chain links TRBV7-9 to TRBJ1-3; D gene ambiguous. The length of the CDR3 is 14 residues. Germline CDR1 is SEHNR and CDR2 is FQNEAQ (reference sequence). CDR3 in amino acids: CASLPGGSGNTTYF. DNA for the CDR3: TGTGCCAGCCTCCCCGGAGGCTCTGGAAACACCACATATTTT.

CDR3 sequence reads: CSVVGLAGVNEQFF. CDR3 sequence (DNA): TGCAGCGTTGTTGGACTAGCGGGAGTCAATGAGCAGTTCTTC. The V and J genes are TRBV29-1 and TRBJ2-1; 13 bases line up with TRBD2. Trimming took 4 bases from V and 6 from J; bases not matched to a gene: 3. The CDR3 contains 14 residues. Germline V gene lookup returns CDR1 SQVTM and CDR2 ANQGSEA.

Relative to its sample, this clone is medium-sized. The chain has TRBV5-1 and TRBJ1-1; no firm D call. This CDR3 has 12 amino acids. The germline gives CDR1 SGHRS, CDR2 YFSETQ. V was clipped by 4 bases and J by 1 base, with 5 bases between them. DNA for the CDR3: TGCGCCAGCAGCCGCGGGAACACTGAAGCTTTCTTT. Translated: CASSRGNTEAFF.

The chain has TRBV29-1 and TRBJ1-1, with 9 positions matching TRBD1. The ends lost 7 bases at V and 10 bases at J; junction bases unmatched: 16. Germline CDR1 and CDR2: SQVTM and ANQGSEA. The CDR3 runs to 14 residues. CDR3 coding DNA: TGCAGCGATGATGGGACAGGGTCCTCCCGAGGAGCTTTCTTT. Protein: CSDDGTGSSRGAFF.

The gene calls are TRBV7-9 and TRBJ1-2; D remains ambiguous. The CDR3 consists of 14 residues. Per germline, CDR1 SEHNR and CDR2 FQNEAQ (reference sequence). The V end lost 3 bases, the J end lost 8 bases, and 16 bases lay between the germline ends. The chain's CDR3 is CASSLLGGKGGYTF. Here the CDR3 DNA reads TGTGCCAGCAGCTTGTTGGGAGGCAAAGGGGGCTACACCTTC. The full variable domain, in which reference TRBV7-9 and TRBJ1-2 provide the parts outside the CDR3, is DTGVSQNPRHKITKRGQNVTFRCDPISEHNRLYWYRQTLGQGPEFLTYFQNEAQLEKSRLLSDRFSAERPKGSFSTLEIQRTEQGDSAMYLCASSLLGGKGGYTFGSGTRLTVV.